The sequence of this T cell receptor (beta chain) was determined in a study of PD-1 blockade in mismatch repair-deficient tumors. Across the whole study: Patients had about 13 mismatch repair-deficient cancer types and were previously treated and progressing. Overall study results and limits: After pembrolizumab, tumor-resident clones rose rapidly, then generally contracted before radiologic responses.

Points on this clone: The antigen remains unidentified.

Only in-frame clones appear in the TCRdb table, and some are missing; sequencing was by immunoSEQ multiplex PCR. The data hold about 39,000 clones, with 65% to 85% observed a single time. The CDR3 is 16 amino acids. CDR1 is SGHVS, CDR2 FQNEAQ, per germline. J gave up 5 bases and V 4 bases, and 13 bases lay outside the gene matches. Every patient had mismatch repair deficiency by PCR or immunohistochemistry. The V gene is TRBV7-8, the J gene TRBJ1-1; 7 bases line up with TRBD1. The input for sequencing was PBMCs, taken 38 to 40 weeks after starting pembrolizumab. This clonotype was obtained from an adult with mismatch repair-deficient cancer. The CDR3 loop is CASSSRQGYAPTEAFF. CDR3 nucleotide sequence: TGTGCCAGCAGCTCACGACAGGGATACGCTCCAACTGAAGCTTTCTTT.